Given below is one T cell receptor beta chain in context. The antigen is undetermined. This CDR3 has 12 residues. V gave up 5 bases and J gave up 3 bases, with 5 bases separating them. Germline CDR1 SEHNR, CDR2 FQNEAQ (reference sequence). Patients had chemo-refractory metastatic non-small-cell lung cancer and received focal radiation plus CTLA-4 blockade that used ipilimumab. The method was immunoSEQ multiplex PCR; TCRdb's version includes in-frame clones alone and lacks a portion of them. The sample lists about 97,000 clones, roughly 79% occurring once. This sample is part of a study of radiotherapy plus CTLA-4 blockade in lung cancer. Study outcomes and limitations: Early clonal dynamics of blood T cells, together with interferon-beta, were reported as the best response predictor. TCR clones of tumor origin grew in blood after radiotherapy plus ipilimumab.

The receptor was isolated from a human donor with non-small cell lung cancer who had a partial response to radiotherapy plus ipilimumab. Some clones in this sample may be carry-over from other donors' samples. The sample consisted of peripheral blood, taken from a patient treated with radiotherapy plus ipilimumab. The V gene is TRBV7-9, the J gene TRBJ2-1; TRBD2 is a possible D gene (5 bases). The DNA of the CDR3 is TGTGCCAGCAGCCGGGACTACAATGAGCAGTTCTTC. Translation gives CASSRDYNEQFF.